A selection of T cell receptor beta chains follows, all from one sample in a study of T cell responses to AZD1222 COVID-19 vaccine. Data came from immunoSEQ multiplex PCR; TCRdb stores just in-frame clones and leaves some out. The table lists tens of thousands of clones, around nine tenths of them singletons. This specimen was peripheral blood, taken on day 0 of AZD1222 vaccination. These TCRs come from an adult in good health. Each CDR3 is given with its conserved first and last residue. The order of the fields is D gene, J gene, clone size, V gene, CDR3 DNA, CDR3 protein. The D gene is left open where the match is weak. Where a row states a size, it is once, few, many or the class of an expanded clone; other rows omit it.

>NA|TRBJ1-2|NA|TRBV29-1
TGCAGCGTTGTTCGCGCTCAACATGGCTACACCTTC
CSVVRAQHGYTF
>NA|TRBJ2-7|NA|TRBV9
TGTGCCAGCAGCCGACAGGACACCTACGAGCAGTACTTC
CASSRQDTYEQYF
>NA|TRBJ1-4|few|TRBV6-1
TGTGCCAGCAGTGAAAACGGTCGGCCTAATGAAAAACTGTTTTTT
CASSENGRPNEKLFF
>NA|TRBJ1-1|NA|TRBV7-9
TGTGCCAGCAGCTTAGTTGGTGCTGAAGCTTTCTTT
CASSLVGAEAFF
>NA|TRBJ2-1|NA|TRBV27
TGTGCCAGCAGTTTATGGAGGGGGGGCCGAAATGAGCAGTTCTTC
CASSLWRGGRNEQFF
>TRBD2|TRBJ2-2|NA|TRBV7-8
TGTGCCAGCAGCTGGTTAAGCGGGGCGACCGGGGAGCTGTTTTTT
CASSWLSGATGELFF
>TRBD2|TRBJ2-3|NA|TRBV4-3
TGCGCCAGCAGCCAGGCGGGGGGCACAGATACGCAGTATTTT
CASSQAGGTDTQYF
>NA|TRBJ2-3|NA|TRBV6-5
TGTGCCAGCAGCCTCCCTGCAACAGATACGCAGTATTTT
CASSLPATDTQYF
>NA|TRBJ2-1|NA|TRBV18
TGTGCCAGCTCACCCCAGGAGAACTCCTACAATGAGCAGTTCTTC
CASSPQENSYNEQFF
>TRBD1|TRBJ1-2|NA|TRBV12-3/TRBV12-4
TGTGCCAGCAGTTTCTACAGGGGAGGCTACACCTTC
CASSFYRGGYTF
>TRBD2|TRBJ2-3|NA|TRBV3-1/TRBV3-2
TGTGCCAGCAGCCAGTGGACTAGCGGGAGGGGCGCAGATACGCAGTATTTT
CASSQWTSGRGADTQYF
>NA|TRBJ1-1|NA|TRBV29-1
TGCAGCGTTGCCGGGGGTAGTTACACTGAAGCTTTCTTT
CSVAGGSYTEAFF
>NA|TRBJ1-5|NA|TRBV25-1
TGTGCCAGCAGTGAAGACCCGAATGGCGGCAATCAGCCCCAGCATTTT
CASSEDPNGGNQPQHF